These T cell receptor beta chains were read from a single sample in a study of blood T cell repertoires in COVID-19. TCRdb's table, derived via immunoSEQ multiplex PCR, lists solely in-frame clones and lacks some. The sample has a few hundred thousand clones, 75% to 90% seen once. Material: peripheral blood. These receptor sequences come from a woman in her 30s with COVID-19, enrolled during active disease. Each CDR3 is given without its conserved first and last residue. D genes are given only for firm matches.

V	D	J	length	CDR3
TRBV2	NA	TRBJ1-2	9	ASSVAFGYT
TRBV6-1	NA	TRBJ1-2	10	ASSEATSGYT
TRBV7-3	NA	TRBJ1-1	14	ASSLFRPTGATEAF
TRBV10-2	TRBD1	TRBJ1-6	12	ASVFGTGNSPLH
TRBV7-2	TRBD1	TRBJ2-7	11	ASSLEDRTEQY
TRBV6-5	TRBD1	TRBJ2-5	11	ASRGTGQETQY
TRBV5-1	TRBD2	TRBJ2-1	13	ASSLMSSGYNEQF
TRBV30	TRBD2	TRBJ2-7	12	AWTSGLASYEQY
TRBV7-6	NA	TRBJ1-1	12	ASSLAQIHTEAF
TRBV28	TRBD1	TRBJ1-2	11	ASLDRADYGYT
TRBV9	NA	TRBJ1-2	13	ASSVGPGVNEGYT
TRBV30	NA	TRBJ1-1	10	AWSVTREVAF
TRBV5-4	NA	TRBJ2-2	14	ASSSAKDSDTGELF
TRBV28	NA	TRBJ1-1	10	ASSGTFGQAF
TRBV5-6	NA	TRBJ2-7	13	ASSPGGRVGYEQY
TRBV11-2	TRBD1	TRBJ1-6	13	ASSVTGTGVSPLH
TRBV6-6	TRBD1	TRBJ1-1	13	ASNPSGTGGTEAF